This TCR beta chain was identified in a study of shared clonotypes between healthy human individuals. Clones were read by immunoSEQ multiplex PCR, and TCRdb kept only the in-frame ones, dropping some. The sample lists around 2,100,000 clones; roughly 94% were seen once. The CDR3 has 14 residues. The germline V gene has CDR1 KGHSH and CDR2 LQKENI. V was pared by 6 bases and J by 0 bases, with 11 bases between. Terminally differentiated effector memory CD45RA+ cells were left out of the naive CD8 fraction, which was CD45RO-negative and positively selected for CCR7. The chain couples TRBV18 to TRBJ2-5; D remains unclear. The source of this sequence is a man aged 18 to 29 in good health. The sample taken for sequencing was naive CD8+ T cells sorted from blood. This chain's CDR3 is CASSPEIYQETQYF. The CDR3 nucleotides are TGTGCCAGCTCTCCTGAGATATACCAAGAGACCCAGTACTTC. The complete variable domain, with remaining parts taken from reference TRBV18 and TRBJ2-5, reads NAGVMQNPRHLVRRRGQEARLRCSPMKGHSHVYWYRQLPEEGLKFMVYLQKENIIDESGMPKERFSAEFPKEGPSILRIQQVVRGDSAAYFCASSPEIYQETQYFGPGTRLLVL.